Below, 10 T cell receptor beta chains from the same sample are listed, as sequenced in a study of T cells after posttransplantation cyclophosphamide. A marrow graft followed busulfan-fludarabine conditioning, with cyclophosphamide on days +3 and +4. Libraries were prepared by immunoSEQ multiplex PCR; TCRdb keeps only in-frame clonotypes and omits some of them. Singletons are absent from the sample, which has 7,300 or so clones. This specimen was PBMCs, taken after allogeneic stem cell transplant with posttransplant cyclophosphamide. These receptor sequences come from a male patient aged 45-60 years who received an allogeneic stem cell transplant from an unrelated donor, was CMV-positive, and had acute GVHD only. Some T cells may trace back to the graft donor.

There are many counts of this clone. This rearrangement joins TRBV11-2 to TRBJ1-4; no clear D gene. This CDR3 region has 11 residues. The germline V gene has CDR1 SGHAT and CDR2 FQNNGV. Between the trimmed V and J ends, which lost 5 bases and 5 bases, there was a span of 3 bases. CDR3: CASSQNEKLFF. The CDR3 coding sequence is TGTGCCAGCAGCCAAAATGAAAAACTGTTTTTT.

This clone showed up just a few times. The rearrangement links TRBV7-2 to TRBJ1-5, with 9 nucleotides matching TRBD1. Per the germline V gene, CDR1 is SGHTA and CDR2 is FQGNSA. V gave up 5 bases and J gave up 5 bases; unmatched junction bases: 7. The CDR3 totals 15 residues. The CDR3 protein is CASSPARTGDQPQHF. CDR3 coding DNA: TGTGCCAGCAGCCCGGCCCGGACAGGGGATCAGCCCCAGCATTTT.

This clone appeared many times. This sequence joins TRBV10-3 and TRBJ1-4, with D possibly matching TRBD1 (6 bases). Germline V gives CDR1 ENHRY, CDR2 SYGVKD. The CDR3 consists of 13 residues. V lost 6 bases, J lost 4 bases, and 9 bases lay in between. The CDR3 DNA reads TGTGCCATCAGGGACAGTAGTAATGAAAAACTGTTTTTT. It encodes CAIRDSSNEKLFF.

The genes are TRBV30 and TRBJ1-1, with D possibly matching TRBD1 (6 bases). Between the trimmed V and J ends, which lost 5 bases and 2 bases, there was a span of 24 bases. This CDR3 region has 17 residues. CDR1 and CDR2 from the germline V gene are GTSNPN and SVGIG (reference sequence). CDR3 DNA sequence: TGTGCCTGGGACCCATCCTCCAGGGGAAGGGGTAACACTGAAGCTTTCTTT. As protein: CAWDPSSRGRGNTEAFF.

This clone was recorded many times. Other nucleotide sequences in the sample specify the same CDR3. This chain uses TRBV5-1 with TRBJ1-1; TRBD1 matches at 7 bases. CDR1 and CDR2 from the germline V gene are SGHRS and YFSETQ. V was pared by 0 bases and J by 2 bases, with 4 bases of the junction left unmatched. CDR3 length equals 15 residues. In DNA, the CDR3 is TGCGCCAGCAGCTTGGAGACAGGGAGTAACACTGAAGCTTTCTTT. It is translated as CASSLETGSNTEAFF.

This clone has ten or more counts. This chain connects TRBV5-1 to TRBJ1-1; tentatively, D is TRBD1 (6 bases). This CDR3 spans 14 amino acids. Trimming shortened V by 2 bases and J by 3 bases, and 11 bases separated the two germline ends. Per the germline V gene, CDR1 is SGHRS and CDR2 is YFSETQ. The CDR3 protein is CASSLQGEDTEAFF. In DNA form, the CDR3 reads TGCGCCAGCAGCTTACAGGGCGAGGACACTGAAGCTTTCTTT.

This clone was detected a few times. An end of the junction differs from the germline gene, which may be a read error. Within the sample, other DNA sequences also encode this same CDR3. The J gene is TRBJ1-6, the V gene TRBV4-3; maybe TRBD1 (5 bases). Germline V gives CDR1 LGHNA, CDR2 YSLEER. The CDR3 sequence is 16 residues long. The CDR3 sequence is CASSQDLGRANSPLHF. The CDR3 region has the DNA TGCGCCAGCAGCCAAGATCTTGGCAGGGCGAATTCGCCCCTCCACTTT.

About this clone: Sequence at one end of the junction differs from germline and may be a read error. The chain carries TRBV6-5 and TRBJ2-5; 7 bases fit TRBD1. CDR1 is MNHEY, CDR2 SVGAGI, per germline. The CDR3 is 15 amino acids. CDR3 bases: TGTGTCAGCAGTTTCGACAGGGCGACCCAAGAGACCCAGTACTTC. It specifies CVSSFDRATQETQYF.

This clone was seen ten or more times. V gene TRBV7-2 combines with J gene TRBJ2-7; TRBD1 agrees at 8 bases. The CDR3 has 15 amino acids. The V and J ends lost 1 base and 7 bases, in that order; junction bases with no gene match: 9. Germline CDR1 reads SGHTA; CDR2 reads FQGNSA. The CDR3, as DNA: TGTGCCAGCAGCTTAGGGGGGGCAGGGGGCAGGGAGCAGTACTTC. It yields the protein CASSLGGAGGREQYF.

This sequence joins TRBV27 and TRBJ2-2; tentatively, D is TRBD1 (6 bases). This CDR3 is 15 amino acids long. Deletions cut 0 bases from V and 6 bases from J, with 11 bases between. The germline V gene has CDR1 MNHEY and CDR2 SMNVEV (reference sequence). The CDR3 loop reads CASSLSLGAAGELFF. The CDR3 DNA is TGTGCCAGCAGTTTATCTCTGGGGGCGGCCGGGGAGCTGTTTTTT.